The source of this T cell receptor beta chain is a study of vaccination effects on CD4 cells after COVID-19. Study-wide points: Infection- and vaccine-induced clones contracted markedly late after vaccination.

Assay used: immunoSEQ multiplex PCR; TCRdb lists only in-frame clones, some missing. The sample carries about 81,000 clones, around 77% recorded once. CDR1 MGHRA and CDR2 YSYEKL come from the germline V gene. V was pared by 0 bases and J by 0 bases, with 11 bases between. The CDR3 spans 16 residues. On this clone itself: Its antigen is unknown.

ViraFEST used viral peptide pools to expand antigen-specific CD4+ T cells before sequencing. Culture proceeded for 10 days, and CD4+ T cells were then isolated. Vaccine administered to participants consisted of two doses of either BNT162b2 or mRNA-1273. Negative nucleocapsid antibody tests before and after vaccination confirmed no previous SARS-CoV-2 infection. Sequenced material: CD4+ T cells from PBMCs cultured with HCoV-OC43 spike peptides, taken after COVID-19 vaccination. Subset noted: HCoV-OC43 spike overlapping peptide pool stimulation. The V gene is TRBV4-1, the J gene TRBJ2-5, with D uncertain. The TCR comes from a human donor who received a COVID-19 vaccine. The DNA for the CDR3 is TGCGCCAGCAGCCAAGAGAGGAATCGGTACCAAGAGACCCAGTACTTC. Encoded protein: CASSQERNRYQETQYF.